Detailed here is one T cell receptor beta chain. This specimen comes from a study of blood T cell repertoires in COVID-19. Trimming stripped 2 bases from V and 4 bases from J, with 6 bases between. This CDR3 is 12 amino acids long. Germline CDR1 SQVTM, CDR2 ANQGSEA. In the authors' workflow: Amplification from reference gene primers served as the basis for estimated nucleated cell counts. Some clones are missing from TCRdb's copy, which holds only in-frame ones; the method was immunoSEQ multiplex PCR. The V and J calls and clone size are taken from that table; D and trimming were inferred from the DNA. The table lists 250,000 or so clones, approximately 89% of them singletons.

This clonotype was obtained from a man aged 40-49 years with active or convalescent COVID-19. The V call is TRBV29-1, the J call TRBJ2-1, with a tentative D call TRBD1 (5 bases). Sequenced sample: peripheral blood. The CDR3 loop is CSVEQGYNEQFF. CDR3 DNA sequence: TGCAGCGTTGAACAGGGTTACAATGAGCAGTTCTTC.